A selection of T cell receptor beta chains follows, all from one sample in a study of cytomegalovirus exposure and HLA in healthy donors. The assay was immunoSEQ multiplex PCR, and TCRdb's table has in-frame clones only and misses some. The sample lists 150,000 to 200,000 clones; around 84% were seen once. The sequencing sample was made of PBMCs. The receptor source for this set is a middle-aged man in good health and CMV-seropositive. Each CDR3 is given with its conserved first and last residue. Fields, in order: CDR3 length, D gene, V gene, clone size, J gene, CDR3 protein, CDR3 DNA. A D gene is named only where the DNA matches it firmly. Part of the rows lack a size; the others show once, few, many or a class for expanded clones.

length: 14
D: TRBD2
V: TRBV7-9
size: once
J: TRBJ2-7
CDR3: CASSSIAGGYEQYF
DNA: TGTGCCAGCAGCTCCATAGCGGGGGGCTACGAGCAGTACTTC

length: 15
D: TRBD2
V: TRBV19
size: NA
J: TRBJ2-3
CDR3: CASSIKGRATDTQYF
DNA: TGTGCCAGTAGTATCAAAGGGAGGGCCACAGATACGCAGTATTTT

length: 14
D: TRBD1
V: TRBV7-3
size: NA
J: TRBJ2-1
CDR3: CASSPQGASNEQFF
DNA: TGTGCCAGCAGCCCACAGGGGGCGTCAAATGAGCAGTTCTTC

length: 18
D: NA
V: TRBV4-1
size: NA
J: TRBJ1-3
CDR3: CASSQDRAGLGSGNTIYF
DNA: TGCGCCAGCAGCCAAGATCGGGCGGGGTTGGGCTCTGGAAACACCATATATTTT

length: 13
D: NA
V: TRBV4-2
size: NA
J: TRBJ1-1
CDR3: CASSQDVRSEAFF
DNA: TGTGCCAGCAGCCAAGATGTGCGGAGTGAAGCTTTCTTT

length: 14
D: NA
V: TRBV29-1
size: once
J: TRBJ2-2
CDR3: CSVERGGKIGELFF
DNA: TGCAGCGTTGAACGTGGAGGAAAAATCGGGGAGCTGTTTTTT

length: 16
D: TRBD2
V: TRBV6-1
size: NA
J: TRBJ2-1
CDR3: CASSEGGTGGSNEQFF
DNA: TGTGCCAGCAGTGAAGGGGGGACGGGGGGGAGCAATGAGCAGTTCTTC

length: 15
D: TRBD1
V: TRBV18
size: NA
J: TRBJ2-2
CDR3: CASSPGQGDTGELFF
DNA: TGTGCCAGCTCCCCAGGACAGGGAGATACCGGGGAGCTGTTTTTT

length: 14
D: TRBD2
V: TRBV2
size: few
J: TRBJ2-7
CDR3: CASTPGTRGYEQYF
DNA: TGTGCCAGCACTCCCGGGACTAGGGGCTACGAGCAGTACTTC

length: 13
D: NA
V: TRBV2
size: NA
J: TRBJ1-2
CDR3: CASSEGTDYGYTF
DNA: TGTGCCAGCAGTGAAGGGACAGACTATGGCTACACCTTC

length: 15
D: NA
V: TRBV28
size: once
J: TRBJ2-3
CDR3: CASSLPSLGSDTQYF
DNA: TGTGCCAGCAGTTTACCTAGCCTAGGCTCAGATACGCAGTATTTT

length: 14
D: NA
V: TRBV6-6
size: NA
J: TRBJ2-2
CDR3: CASRQLWSSGELFF
DNA: TGTGCCAGCAGGCAACTTTGGAGTTCCGGGGAGCTGTTTTTT

length: 14
D: TRBD1
V: TRBV10-3
size: few
J: TRBJ1-5
CDR3: CATKGGQGNQPQHF
DNA: TGTGCCACTAAAGGGGGACAGGGGAATCAGCCCCAGCATTTT

length: 15
D: TRBD1
V: TRBV5-8
size: NA
J: TRBJ2-7
CDR3: CASSPIRDRGYEQYF
DNA: TGTGCCAGCAGCCCTATTCGGGACAGGGGTTACGAGCAGTACTTC

length: 11
D: NA
V: TRBV29-1
size: NA
J: TRBJ1-1
CDR3: CSVDGPVEAFF
DNA: TGCAGCGTTGATGGGCCAGTTGAAGCTTTCTTT

length: 13
D: NA
V: TRBV30
size: NA
J: TRBJ1-3
CDR3: CAWTTDVGNTIYF
DNA: TGTGCCTGGACCACAGACGTTGGAAACACCATATATTTT

length: 16
D: NA
V: TRBV12-2
size: NA
J: TRBJ1-4
CDR3: CASRSSAGLANEKLFF
DNA: TGTGCAAGTCGCTCCAGCGCGGGACTGGCTAATGAAAAACTGTTTTTT

length: 15
D: TRBD1
V: TRBV2
size: NA
J: TRBJ1-5
CDR3: CASRLRQGSNQPQHF
DNA: TGTGCCAGCAGACTCAGACAGGGTAGCAATCAGCCCCAGCATTTT

length: 15
D: NA
V: TRBV11-3
size: NA
J: TRBJ2-5
CDR3: CASSLGAAGQETQYF
DNA: TGTGCCAGCAGCCTCGGGGCGGCGGGGCAAGAGACCCAGTACTTC

length: 19
D: TRBD2
V: TRBV4-2
size: NA
J: TRBJ2-6
CDR3: CASSQDGLAGGGGANVLTF
DNA: TGTGCCAGCAGCCAAGATGGACTAGCGGGGGGGGGTGGGGCCAACGTCCTGACTTTC

length: 15
D: NA
V: TRBV7-2
size: NA
J: TRBJ2-1
CDR3: CASSLAPSPTLEQFF
DNA: TGTGCCAGCAGCTTAGCGCCTAGTCCCACCCTGGAGCAGTTCTTC

length: 15
D: TRBD1
V: TRBV7-2
size: NA
J: TRBJ2-5
CDR3: CASSPTTGGLETQYF
DNA: TGTGCCAGCAGCCCAACGACAGGGGGCCTGGAGACCCAGTACTTC

length: 16
D: TRBD2
V: TRBV5-1
size: NA
J: TRBJ2-7
CDR3: CASSSNLAGSTYEQYF
DNA: TGCGCCAGCAGCAGTAATCTAGCGGGATCAACCTACGAGCAGTACTTC

length: 17
D: TRBD2
V: TRBV5-6
size: NA
J: TRBJ2-7
CDR3: CASSAGGPSGTLRAQYF
DNA: TGTGCCAGCAGCGCGGGGGGGCCTAGCGGCACCCTACGAGCGCAGTACTTC

length: 15
D: NA
V: TRBV18
size: NA
J: TRBJ2-2
CDR3: CASSPRSQGGGELFF
DNA: TGTGCCAGCTCACCACGGTCACAGGGCGGCGGGGAGCTGTTTTTT

length: 16
D: TRBD2
V: TRBV5-1
size: NA
J: TRBJ2-5
CDR3: CASSLARLAGGETQYF
DNA: TGCGCCAGCAGCTTGGCCCGTCTAGCGGGGGGGGAGACCCAGTACTTC

length: 19
D: NA
V: TRBV18
size: NA
J: TRBJ1-3
CDR3: CASSPPDGPMDSSGNTIYF
DNA: TGTGCCAGCTCACCACCAGACGGGCCAATGGACAGCTCTGGAAACACCATATATTTT

length: 16
D: NA
V: TRBV27
size: NA
J: TRBJ2-2
CDR3: CASSLLGRGPTGELFF
DNA: TGTGCCAGCAGTTTATTAGGGCGGGGGCCCACCGGGGAGCTGTTTTTT

length: 14
D: TRBD1
V: TRBV19
size: few
J: TRBJ1-5
CDR3: CASSGTGSNQPQHF
DNA: TGTGCCAGTAGTGGGACAGGGAGCAATCAGCCCCAGCATTTT

length: 15
D: NA
V: TRBV9
size: NA
J: TRBJ1-4
CDR3: CASGRSGVANEKLFF
DNA: TGTGCCAGCGGGCGGTCGGGGGTAGCTAATGAAAAACTGTTTTTT

length: 14
D: NA
V: TRBV5-1
size: NA
J: TRBJ2-3
CDR3: CASSLGRGTDTQYF
DNA: TGCGCCAGCAGCTTGGGACGGGGCACAGATACGCAGTATTTT

length: 15
D: NA
V: TRBV4-1
size: NA
J: TRBJ1-1
CDR3: CASSQGWGENTEAFF
DNA: TGCGCCAGCAGCCAAGGATGGGGGGAGAACACTGAAGCTTTCTTT

length: 13
D: NA
V: TRBV7-9
size: NA
J: TRBJ1-1
CDR3: CASSLAFSGGAFF
DNA: TGTGCCAGCAGCTTAGCTTTCAGCGGGGGAGCTTTCTTT

length: 15
D: TRBD1
V: TRBV27
size: few
J: TRBJ2-7
CDR3: CASSPRTGGGYEQYF
DNA: TGTGCCAGCAGTCCGCGGACAGGGGGCGGGTACGAGCAGTACTTC

length: 15
D: TRBD1
V: TRBV7-9
size: NA
J: TRBJ2-1
CDR3: CASSFRDRGSNEQFF
DNA: TGTGCCAGCAGCTTTAGGGACAGGGGGTCCAATGAGCAGTTCTTC

length: 16
D: TRBD1
V: TRBV7-9
size: NA
J: TRBJ1-6
CDR3: CASSLAATGSNSPLHF
DNA: TGTGCCAGCAGCTTAGCTGCGACAGGGTCCAATTCACCCCTCCACTTT

length: 17
D: TRBD1
V: TRBV15
size: NA
J: TRBJ2-7
CDR3: CATSRDNPGTGRYEQYF
DNA: TGTGCCACCAGCAGAGATAACCCCGGGACAGGACGTTACGAGCAGTACTTC

length: 13
D: NA
V: TRBV7-7
size: few
J: TRBJ2-3
CDR3: CASSKYRDGTQYF
DNA: TGTGCCAGCAGCAAATACAGGGACGGTACGCAGTATTTT

length: 15
D: NA
V: TRBV9
size: few
J: TRBJ2-5
CDR3: CASSVAGGPQETQYF
DNA: TGTGCCAGCAGCGTAGCGGGGGGCCCCCAAGAGACCCAGTACTTC

length: 16
D: TRBD1
V: TRBV7-3
size: NA
J: TRBJ2-5
CDR3: CASSLTGQAAGETQYF
DNA: TGTGCCAGCAGCTTAACCGGACAGGCCGCGGGTGAGACCCAGTACTTC

length: 18
D: NA
V: TRBV13
size: NA
J: TRBJ2-1
CDR3: CASSLGLPGSSSYNEQFF
DNA: TGTGCCAGCAGCTTAGGCCTTCCGGGGTCCAGCTCCTACAATGAGCAGTTCTTC

length: 15
D: TRBD1
V: TRBV14
size: NA
J: TRBJ2-7
CDR3: CASSPHNRGPYEQYF
DNA: TGTGCCAGCAGCCCCCACAACAGGGGACCCTACGAGCAGTACTTC

length: 16
D: TRBD1
V: TRBV5-6
size: NA
J: TRBJ2-1
CDR3: CASSFTGTGGHREQFF
DNA: TGTGCCAGCAGCTTCACCGGGACAGGGGGCCACCGTGAGCAGTTCTTC

length: 18
D: NA
V: TRBV9
size: NA
J: TRBJ2-1
CDR3: CASSVRGKSYSPYNEQFF
DNA: TGTGCCAGCAGCGTTCGGGGAAAATCATATAGCCCCTACAATGAGCAGTTCTTC

length: 19
D: TRBD2
V: TRBV28
size: NA
J: TRBJ2-7
CDR3: CASNKTPGLAGVSSYEQYF
DNA: TGTGCCAGCAACAAAACGCCGGGACTAGCGGGGGTAAGCTCCTACGAGCAGTACTTC

length: 15
D: TRBD2
V: TRBV29-1
size: NA
J: TRBJ2-1
CDR3: CSVASGRAQNDEQFF
DNA: TGCAGCGTTGCTAGCGGGAGGGCCCAAAACGATGAGCAGTTCTTC

length: 19
D: TRBD2
V: TRBV7-9
size: NA
J: TRBJ2-7
CDR3: CASSLFRLAGDTTSYEQYF
DNA: TGTGCCAGCAGCTTATTTCGGCTAGCGGGGGACACTACCTCCTACGAGCAGTACTTC

length: 13
D: NA
V: TRBV6-6
size: few
J: TRBJ2-5
CDR3: CASSYGHQETQYF
DNA: TGTGCCAGCAGTTACGGACATCAAGAGACCCAGTACTTC

length: 15
D: NA
V: TRBV7-9
size: NA
J: TRBJ2-2
CDR3: CASTSTGPNTGELFF
DNA: TGTGCCAGCACCTCGACAGGCCCTAACACCGGGGAGCTGTTTTTT

length: 16
D: TRBD2
V: TRBV4-3
size: NA
J: TRBJ2-2
CDR3: CASSQRLAGETGELFF
DNA: TGCGCCAGCAGCCAAAGGCTAGCGGGAGAAACCGGGGAGCTGTTTTTT

length: 19
D: TRBD1
V: TRBV10-1
size: NA
J: TRBJ2-1
CDR3: CASSENPPLTGGFDNEQFF
DNA: TGCGCCAGCAGTGAGAACCCCCCTTTGACAGGGGGCTTCGACAATGAGCAGTTCTTC

length: 12
D: NA
V: TRBV6-5
size: once
J: TRBJ2-5
CDR3: CASSRTMGEQYF
DNA: TGTGCCAGCAGTCGGACTATGGGGGAGCAGTACTTC

length: 15
D: NA
V: TRBV6-1
size: NA
J: TRBJ2-7
CDR3: CASTKPREYPYEQYF
DNA: TGTGCCAGCACTAAACCACGGGAGTATCCCTACGAGCAGTACTTC

length: 15
D: TRBD1
V: TRBV6-5
size: once
J: TRBJ2-2
CDR3: CASSSDRVGTGELFF
DNA: TGTGCCAGCAGTTCGGACAGGGTAGGGACCGGGGAGCTGTTTTTT

length: 15
D: TRBD2
V: TRBV11-2
size: NA
J: TRBJ2-7
CDR3: CASSLRTSGNYEQYF
DNA: TGTGCCAGCAGCTTACGGACTAGCGGGAATTACGAGCAGTACTTC